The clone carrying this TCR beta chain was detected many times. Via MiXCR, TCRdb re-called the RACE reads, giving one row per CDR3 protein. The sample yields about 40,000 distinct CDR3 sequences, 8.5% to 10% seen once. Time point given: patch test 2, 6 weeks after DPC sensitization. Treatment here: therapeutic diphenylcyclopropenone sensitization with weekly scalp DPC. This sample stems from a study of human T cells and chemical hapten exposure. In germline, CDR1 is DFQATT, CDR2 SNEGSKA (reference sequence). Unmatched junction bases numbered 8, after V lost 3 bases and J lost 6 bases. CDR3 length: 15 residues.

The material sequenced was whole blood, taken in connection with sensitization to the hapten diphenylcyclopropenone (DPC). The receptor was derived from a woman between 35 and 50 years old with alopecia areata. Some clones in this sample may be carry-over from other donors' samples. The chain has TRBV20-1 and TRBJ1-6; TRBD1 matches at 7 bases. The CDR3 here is CSARGGQPFNSPLHF. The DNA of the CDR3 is TGCAGTGCTAGGGGGGGACAGCCTTTTAATTCACCCCTCCACTTT.